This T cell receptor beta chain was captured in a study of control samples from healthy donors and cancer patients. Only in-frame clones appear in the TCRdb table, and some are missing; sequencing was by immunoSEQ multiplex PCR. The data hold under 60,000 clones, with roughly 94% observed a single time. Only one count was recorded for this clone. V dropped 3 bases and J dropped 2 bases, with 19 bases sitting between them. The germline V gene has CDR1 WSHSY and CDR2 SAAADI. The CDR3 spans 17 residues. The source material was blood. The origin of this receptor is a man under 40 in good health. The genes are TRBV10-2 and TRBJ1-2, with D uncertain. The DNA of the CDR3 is TGCGCCAGCAGTGACGGTTACGCGGACCTAGTGAACTATGGCTACACCTTC. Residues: CASSDGYADLVNYGYTF.